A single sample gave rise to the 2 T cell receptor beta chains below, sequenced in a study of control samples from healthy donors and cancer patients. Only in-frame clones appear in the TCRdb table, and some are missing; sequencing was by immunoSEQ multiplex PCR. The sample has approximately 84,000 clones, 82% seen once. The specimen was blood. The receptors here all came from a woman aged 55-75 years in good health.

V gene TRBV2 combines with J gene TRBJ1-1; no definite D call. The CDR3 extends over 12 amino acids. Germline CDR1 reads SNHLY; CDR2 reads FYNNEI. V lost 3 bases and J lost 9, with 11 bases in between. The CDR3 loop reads CASSEVAGKAFF. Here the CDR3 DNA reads TGTGCCAGCAGTGAGGTGGCAGGAAAAGCTTTCTTT.

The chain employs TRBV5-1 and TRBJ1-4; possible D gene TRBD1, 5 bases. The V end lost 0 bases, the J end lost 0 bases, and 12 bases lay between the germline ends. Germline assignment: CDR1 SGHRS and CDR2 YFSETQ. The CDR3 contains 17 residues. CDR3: CASSLGQMGATNEKLFF. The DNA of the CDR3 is TGCGCCAGCAGCTTGGGACAGATGGGTGCAACTAATGAAAAACTGTTTTTT. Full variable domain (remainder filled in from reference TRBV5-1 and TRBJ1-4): KAGVTQTPRYLIKTRGQQVTLSCSPISGHRSVSWYQQTPGQGLQFLFEYFSETQRNKGNFPGRFSGRQFSNSRSEMNVSTLELGDSALYLCASSLGQMGATNEKLFFGSGTQLSVL.